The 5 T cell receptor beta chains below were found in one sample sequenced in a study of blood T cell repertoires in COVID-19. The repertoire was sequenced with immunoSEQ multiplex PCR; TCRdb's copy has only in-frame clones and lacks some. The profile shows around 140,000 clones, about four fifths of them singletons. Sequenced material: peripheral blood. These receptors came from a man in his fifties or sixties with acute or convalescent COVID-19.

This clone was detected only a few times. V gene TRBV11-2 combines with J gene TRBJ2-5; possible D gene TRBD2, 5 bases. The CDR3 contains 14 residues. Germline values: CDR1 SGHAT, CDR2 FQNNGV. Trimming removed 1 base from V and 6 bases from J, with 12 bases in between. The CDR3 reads CASSLVGDQKTQYF. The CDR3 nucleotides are TGTGCCAGCAGCTTAGTCGGGGATCAGAAGACCCAGTACTTC.

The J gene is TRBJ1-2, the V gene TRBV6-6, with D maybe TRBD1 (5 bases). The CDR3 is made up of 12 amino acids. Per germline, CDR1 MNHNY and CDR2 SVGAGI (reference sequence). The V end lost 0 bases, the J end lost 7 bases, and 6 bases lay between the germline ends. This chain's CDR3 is CASSYSGGGYTF. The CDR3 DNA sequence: TGTGCCAGCAGTTACTCGGGGGGTGGCTACACCTTC.

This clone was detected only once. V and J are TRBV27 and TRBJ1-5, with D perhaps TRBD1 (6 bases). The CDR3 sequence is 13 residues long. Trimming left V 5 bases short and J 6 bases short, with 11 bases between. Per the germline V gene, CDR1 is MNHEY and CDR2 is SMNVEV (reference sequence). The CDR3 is CASSPTGFQPQHF. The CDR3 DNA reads TGTGCCAGCAGTCCCACAGGGTTTCAGCCCCAGCATTTT.

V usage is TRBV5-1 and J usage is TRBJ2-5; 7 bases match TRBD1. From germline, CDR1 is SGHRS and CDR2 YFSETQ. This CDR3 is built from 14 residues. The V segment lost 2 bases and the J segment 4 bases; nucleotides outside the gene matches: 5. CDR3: CASSFSGGVETQYF. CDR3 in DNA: TGCGCCAGCAGCTTTTCAGGGGGAGTAGAGACCCAGTACTTC.

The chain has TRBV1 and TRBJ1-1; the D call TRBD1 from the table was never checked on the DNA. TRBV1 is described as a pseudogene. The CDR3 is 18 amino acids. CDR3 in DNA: TGCACCAGCAGCCAAGATTGGGGACCGGGACAGGGAGGCACTGAAGCTTTCTTT. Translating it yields CTSSQDWGPGQGGTEAFF.